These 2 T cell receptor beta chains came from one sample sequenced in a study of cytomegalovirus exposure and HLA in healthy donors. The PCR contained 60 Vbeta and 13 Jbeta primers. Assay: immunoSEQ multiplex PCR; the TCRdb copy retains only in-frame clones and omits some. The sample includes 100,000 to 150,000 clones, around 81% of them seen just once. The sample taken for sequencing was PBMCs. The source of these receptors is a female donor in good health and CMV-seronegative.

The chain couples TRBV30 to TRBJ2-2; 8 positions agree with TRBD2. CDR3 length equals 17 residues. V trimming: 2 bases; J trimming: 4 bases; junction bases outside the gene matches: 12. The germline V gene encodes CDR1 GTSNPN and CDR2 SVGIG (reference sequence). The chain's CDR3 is CAWSKGRTSRGTGELFF. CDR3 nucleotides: TGTGCCTGGAGTAAGGGGAGGACTAGCAGGGGCACCGGGGAGCTGTTTTTT.

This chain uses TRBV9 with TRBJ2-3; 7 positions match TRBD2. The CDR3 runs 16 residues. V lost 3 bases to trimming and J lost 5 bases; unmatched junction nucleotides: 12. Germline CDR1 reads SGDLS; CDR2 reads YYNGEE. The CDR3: CASSARWTRGEDTQYF. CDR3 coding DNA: TGTGCCAGCAGCGCCCGCTGGACTAGGGGAGAAGATACGCAGTATTTT.